The following is a T cell receptor beta chain sequence with its context. The sample holds a few counts of this clone. What this receptor recognizes is not known. Per-base qualities were not stored, and no clone one base away is much larger. The immunoSEQ Assay, a bias-controlled multiplex PCR, was used to amplify TCRbeta CDR3 regions from genomic DNA. As for how the authors treated the data: Nucleated cell counts per sample were estimated from amplification of reference gene primers within the assay. To quantify the absolute abundance of each unique TCRbeta CDR3 rearrangement, sequence reads were collapsed and filtered. For each sample, productive Simpson clonality was calculated as the square root of Simpson's diversity index over productive rearrangements. The table was pulled from immuneACCESS by TCRdb, which kept in-frame rearrangements only. Such tables lose some clones; where checked, under half of the loss comes from unresolved V genes, and the rest has no known cause. V and J calls and clone size are as listed in that table; D and trimming were resolved from the DNA. In this sample the table shows about 260,000 clones, 70% to 85% of which occur a single time. The ten largest clonotypes hold 1.5% to 2% of the sample.

The junction carries 13 bases between V and J, which are trimmed by 1 base and 0 bases respectively. The CDR3 spans 17 residues, from the cysteine through the phenylalanine. Only CDR3 DNA remains: 51 bases, in frame from the first base. Via the germline V gene (reference sequence), CDR1 is LNHDA and CDR2 SQIVND. These data originate in a study of blood T cell repertoires in COVID-19 (dated by TCRdb to 2018 to 2021). Background for the entire study: The collaborator samples originated in the United States, Italy and Spain and spanned the acute and convalescent phases of COVID-19. The material from the prospective study consisted of cDNA or gDNA derived from T cells, B-cell-depleted T cells, or PBMCs. Deeply sampled blood TCRbeta repertoires from subjects exposed to, actively infected with, or recovered from COVID-19 were included in the dataset. The repertoires were made available in a free public database intended to serve as a resource for research on the immune response to SARS-CoV-2. Samples were obtained from the ongoing ImmuneRACE study (first 160 participants) and from some 1,200 subjects provided by 6 global collaborators. Nearly every sample came with metadata listing a de-identified subject ID, COVID-19 status, age in years and sex. HLA class I and class II types, where available, came from metadata supplied by the sample provider rather than from assay-based typing.

Collaborating institutions collected whole blood in K2EDTA tubes following their own protocols. Collaborator samples were shipped for TCRbeta analysis as frozen whole blood, isolated PBMCs, or DNA extracted from either sample type. Study-level results and caveats: How much clinical and demographic metadata was included differed by source and by participant, and the metadata was provided uncurated.

The sequencing sample was made of peripheral blood. The TCR was taken from a woman aged 80 or over with acute or convalescent COVID-19. The chain is assembled from TRBV19 and TRBJ1-3, and possibly TRBD1, on 5 matching bases. The CDR3 here reads CASSIVGGVSSGNTIYF. The DNA reads TGTGCCAGTAGTATAGTTGGAGGGGTGAGCTCTGGAAACACCATATATTTT.